This TCR beta chain derives from a study of blood T cell repertoires in COVID-19. Turning to the study itself: Donors in the United States, Italy and Spain gave samples during acute or convalescent COVID-19. Sources were T cells, B-cell-depleted T cells, or PBMCs; the material itself was cDNA or gDNA.

This CDR3 comprises 16 residues. V was shortened by 0 bases and J by 3 bases, with 12 bases between the two germline ends. Germline lookup yields CDR1 MNHEY and CDR2 SVGAGI. Patients of the Seattle cohort, enrolled during active infection, were followed longitudinally. Source study methods: Counts of nucleated cells, estimated from reference gene primer amplification, were obtained. The method was immunoSEQ multiplex PCR; TCRdb's version includes in-frame clones alone and lacks a portion of them. V and J calls and clone size are as listed in that table; D and trimming were resolved from the DNA. The data show 200,000 to 250,000 clones, with approximately 80% seen just once and approximately 8% held by the top ten.

This TCR derives from a woman aged 80 or older with COVID-19, enrolled during active disease. Sequencing used peripheral blood. The J gene is TRBJ1-5, the V gene TRBV6-5, with a tentative D call TRBD1 (5 bases). The CDR3 is CASSYSADSINQPQHF. The CDR3 DNA sequence: TGTGCCAGCAGTTACTCTGCCGACAGCATCAATCAGCCCCAGCATTTT.